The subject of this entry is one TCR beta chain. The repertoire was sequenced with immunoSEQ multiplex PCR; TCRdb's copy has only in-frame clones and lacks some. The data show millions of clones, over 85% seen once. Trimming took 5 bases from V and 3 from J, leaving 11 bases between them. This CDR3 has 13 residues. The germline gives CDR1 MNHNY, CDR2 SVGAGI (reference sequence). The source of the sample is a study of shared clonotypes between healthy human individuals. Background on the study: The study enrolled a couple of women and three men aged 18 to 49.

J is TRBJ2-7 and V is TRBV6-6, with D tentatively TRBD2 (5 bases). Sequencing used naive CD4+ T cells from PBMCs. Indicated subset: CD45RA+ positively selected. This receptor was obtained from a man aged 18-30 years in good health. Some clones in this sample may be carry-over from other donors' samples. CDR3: CASSQAGGYEQYF. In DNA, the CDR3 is TGTGCCAGCAGTCAGGCGGGTGGCTACGAGCAGTACTTC.